These T cell receptor beta chains were read from a single sample in a study of T cells in localized non-small cell lung cancer. Sequencing used immunoSEQ multiplex PCR; TCRdb keeps in-frame clones, though not all of them. The table shows fewer than 40,000 clones, with approximately 91% occurring only once. Specimen: peripheral blood, collected before any cancer treatment. The receptors stem from a female donor over 55 with stage I lung adenocarcinoma. CDR3s include the opening cysteine and the closing phenylalanine or tryptophan. Each record gives: J gene, clone size, D gene, V gene, CDR3 length, CDR3 DNA, CDR3 protein. The D gene is left open where the match is weak. Expanded clones get a size class; other rows say once, few or many, or leave the size out.

>TRBJ1-2|NA|NA|TRBV29-1|11
TGCAGCGTTGTGGAGGGCTATGGCTACACCTTC
CSVVEGYGYTF
>TRBJ2-1|NA|TRBD1|TRBV5-1|12
TGCGCCAGCAGCTTACAGGGGCGAGAGCAGTTCTTC
CASSLQGREQFF
>TRBJ2-2|NA|NA|TRBV27|16
TGTGCCAGCAGTTTATATAACGGTGCGGACACCGGGGAGCTGTTTTTT
CASSLYNGADTGELFF
>TRBJ2-2|NA|NA|TRBV10-1|13
TGCGCCAGCAGTGATCAGGGATCCGGGGAGCTGTTTTTT
CASSDQGSGELFF
>TRBJ1-4|NA|NA|TRBV4-3|15
TGCGCCAGCAGCCAAGACTACGCAACTAATGAAAAACTGTTTTTT
CASSQDYATNEKLFF
>TRBJ2-7|NA|TRBD2|TRBV4-3|16
TGCGCCAGCAGCCAAGGGCCCGGGACTAGCGTCTACGAGCAGTACTTC
CASSQGPGTSVYEQYF
>TRBJ2-7|once|TRBD1|TRBV5-1|15
TGCGCCAGCAGCTCGGGCGGACAGGGCCCCCACGAGCAGTACTTC
CASSSGGQGPHEQYF
>TRBJ2-1|NA|TRBD2|TRBV5-1|16
TGCGCCAGCAGCCGGGGTGGCGGGAGCTCCTACAATGAGCAGTTCTTC
CASSRGGGSSYNEQFF
>TRBJ2-5|NA|TRBD2|TRBV18|17
TGTGCCAGCTCACCACAGTCGTCTAGCGGGAGCCCCGAGACCCAGTACTTC
CASSPQSSSGSPETQYF
>TRBJ2-3|NA|NA|TRBV18|14
TGTGCCAGCTCACCGGGACTCCGCACAGATACGCAGTATTTT
CASSPGLRTDTQYF
>TRBJ2-1|NA|NA|TRBV27|20
TGTGCCAGCAGGCAAACCAGGGTCTATCGAAAAGACAGCTCCTACAATGAGCAGTTCTTC
CASRQTRVYRKDSSYNEQFF
>TRBJ1-1|NA|TRBD1|TRBV18|14
TGTGCCAGCTCACGGGGACAGGGGAGAACTGAAGCTTTCTTT
CASSRGQGRTEAFF
>TRBJ1-2|NA|NA|TRBV18|14
TGTGCCAGCTCACCACGGGGCGAGTTTCATGGCTACACCTTC
CASSPRGEFHGYTF
>TRBJ1-2|NA|NA|TRBV28|11
TGTGCCAGCAGTGGGAGCTATGGCTACACCTTC
CASSGSYGYTF
>TRBJ2-1|NA|NA|TRBV10-2|13
TGCGCCAGCAGAGAGACAGTATACAATGAGCAGTTCTTC
CASRETVYNEQFF
>TRBJ2-7|NA|NA|TRBV7-2|11
TGTGCCAGCAGCTTACCCTACGAGCAGTACTTC
CASSLPYEQYF
>TRBJ1-4|NA|NA|TRBV5-1|13
TGCGCCAGCAGCTTATTGGGGAATGAAAAACTGTTTTTT
CASSLLGNEKLFF
>TRBJ1-4|NA|NA|TRBV18|14
TGTGCCAGCTCACCTACCATAACTAATGAAAAACTGTTTTTT
CASSPTITNEKLFF
>TRBJ2-1|NA|NA|TRBV19|15
TGTGCCAGTAGTCCCCCGGGACACAGAGGCAGTGAGCAGTTCTTC
CASSPPGHRGSEQFF
>TRBJ1-1|once|NA|TRBV4-3|14
TGCGCCAGCAGCCAAGACAGATGGGCCTATGAAGCTTTCTTT
CASSQDRWAYEAFF
>TRBJ1-5|once|NA|TRBV5-8|14
TGTGCCAGCAGCTTCCGGCAGGGAGGTCAGCCCCAGCATTTT
CASSFRQGGQPQHF
>TRBJ2-1|once|NA|TRBV5-5|18
TGTGCCAGCAGCTTCCCCCAAGCCGGGACCCCAGCCTACAATGAGCAGTTCTTC
CASSFPQAGTPAYNEQFF
>TRBJ1-2|NA|NA|TRBV19|13
TGTGCCAGTAGTGTTGACCGTAACTATGGCTACACCTTC
CASSVDRNYGYTF
>TRBJ1-4|NA|NA|TRBV6-1|14
TGTGCCAGCAGTGAACCTGTTACGAATGAAAAACTGTTTTTT
CASSEPVTNEKLFF
>TRBJ2-2|NA|NA|TRBV27|15
TGTGCCAGCATGGGCTGGGGGACCGACACCGGGGAGCTGTTTTTT
CASMGWGTDTGELFF
>TRBJ2-5|NA|TRBD2|TRBV4-3|16
TGCGCCAGCAGCCAATCATGGACTAGCGACCAAGAGACCCAGTACTTC
CASSQSWTSDQETQYF
>TRBJ2-2|NA|NA|TRBV30|10
TGTGCCTGGAGTGGACGGAGACCCCTTTTT
CAWSGRRPLF
>TRBJ2-1|NA|NA|TRBV7-2|14
TGTGCCAGCAGCTTAGAAACCGCGGGAAATGAGCAGTTCTTC
CASSLETAGNEQFF
>TRBJ1-5|NA|NA|TRBV30|12
TGTGCCTGGAGTCCAGGGACTCAGCCCCAGCATTTT
CAWSPGTQPQHF
>TRBJ2-1|NA|NA|TRBV30|12
TGTGCCTGGAGTACAGGGTACAATGAGCAGTTCTTC
CAWSTGYNEQFF
>TRBJ2-1|NA|NA|TRBV5-1|15
TGCGCCAGCAGCTTGGCCGGGCAGCAAAGCAATGAGCAGTTCTTC
CASSLAGQQSNEQFF